Listed below are T cell receptor beta chains from one sample, sequenced in a study of blood T cell repertoires in COVID-19. Some clones are missing from TCRdb's copy, which holds only in-frame ones; the method was immunoSEQ multiplex PCR. Among more than 150,000 clones listed, about nine tenths were seen once. The specimen sequenced was peripheral blood. The receptors originated from a man aged 65 to 85 with active or convalescent COVID-19. Each CDR3 is given with its conserved first and last residue. The order of the fields is J gene, clone size, V gene, D gene, CDR3 protein, CDR3 DNA. The D gene is left open where the match is weak. Clone size is shown for a subset of rows, as once, few, many or a class of expanded clone.

>TRBJ1-6|NA|TRBV3-1/TRBV3-2|NA
CASTGGSSPLHF
TGTGCCAGCACGGGGGGAAGTTCACCCCTCCACTTT
>TRBJ2-3|once|TRBV18|NA
CASSPPGHDWTDTQYF
TGTGCCAGCTCACCACCGGGGCACGATTGGACAGATACGCAGTATTTT
>TRBJ1-6|NA|TRBV4-3|TRBD1
CASSLGHRGRYNSPLHF
TGCGCCAGCAGCCTAGGTCACAGGGGGCGTTATAATTCACCCCTCCACTTT
>TRBJ2-3|NA|TRBV18|NA
CASSLRQLSTSTDTQYF
TGTGCCAGCTCGCTGAGACAGCTGAGTACTAGCACAGATACGCAGTATTTT
>TRBJ2-1|NA|TRBV9|TRBD2
CASTLNGVAGRNEQFF
TGTGCCAGCACCCTCAATGGGGTAGCGGGAAGGAATGAGCAGTTCTTC
>TRBJ1-3|NA|TRBV2|TRBD1
CASSRDRVTGNTIYF
TGTGCCAGCAGTCGTGACAGGGTGACTGGAAACACCATATATTTT
>TRBJ2-5|NA|TRBV7-7|TRBD2
CASSRTSGGSQETQYF
TGTGCCAGCAGCCGGACTAGCGGGGGTTCTCAAGAGACCCAGTACTTC
>TRBJ1-1|few|TRBV7-3|NA
CASSLTFQGGEAFF
TGTGCCAGCAGCTTAACGTTCCAGGGCGGTGAAGCTTTCTTT
>TRBJ2-7|once|TRBV5-4|TRBD2
CASRPPGGAYEQYF
TGTGCCAGCAGACCCCCGGGGGGTGCCTACGAGCAGTACTTC
>TRBJ2-2|NA|TRBV11-3|TRBD1
CASSLGQGVFTGELFF
TGTGCCAGCAGCCTGGGACAGGGGGTTTTTACCGGGGAGCTGTTTTTT
>TRBJ2-2|NA|TRBV7-2|TRBD2
CASSFYSGPGDGELFF
TGTGCCAGCAGCTTCTATAGCGGGCCCGGGGACGGGGAGCTGTTTTTT
>TRBJ1-5|NA|TRBV30|TRBD1
CAWSAYTGGRQPQHF
TGTGCCTGGAGTGCTTATACAGGGGGCCGGCAGCCCCAGCATTTT
>TRBJ1-1|NA|TRBV7-2|TRBD1
CASNDRANTEAFF
TGTGCCAGCAACGACAGGGCGAACACTGAAGCTTTCTTT
>TRBJ2-7|NA|TRBV11-2|TRBD1
CASSSGQGSYEQYF
TGTGCCAGCAGCTCAGGACAGGGAAGCTACGAGCAGTACTTC
>TRBJ2-7|NA|TRBV9|NA
CASSVDEVGGKYEQYF
TGTGCCAGCAGCGTAGATGAAGTGGGGGGAAAGTACGAGCAGTACTTC
>TRBJ1-2|NA|TRBV5-1|NA
CASSLNGASYGYTF
TGCGCCAGCAGCTTGAATGGGGCAAGCTATGGCTACACCTTC
>TRBJ1-1|NA|TRBV30|TRBD1
CAWRNRDSRPVNTEAFF
TGTGCCTGGAGGAACCGGGACAGCCGACCGGTGAACACTGAAGCTTTCTTT
>TRBJ1-5|NA|TRBV27|TRBD1
CASSLLLQGALLHF
TGTGCCAGCAGTTTACTCTTGCAGGGGGCCCTGTTGCATTTT
>TRBJ1-5|once|TRBV10-3|TRBD1
CAISAGGGQPQHF
TGTGCCATCTCGGCAGGGGGTGGTCAGCCCCAGCATTTT
>TRBJ1-2|NA|TRBV5-1|TRBD1
CASSSTETGGSGGYTF
TGCGCCAGCAGCTCGACGGAGACAGGGGGCAGCGGAGGCTACACCTTC
>TRBJ1-2|NA|TRBV7-2|NA
CASSPRLGADGYTF
TGTGCCAGCAGCCCCCGACTTGGCGCTGATGGCTACACCTTC
>TRBJ1-1|few|TRBV5-1|NA
CASSLGGGGQNTEAFF
TGCGCCAGCAGCTTGGGGGGTGGTGGACAGAACACTGAAGCTTTCTTT
>TRBJ1-5|few|TRBV18|NA
CASSPTAGRSNQPQHF
TGTGCCAGCTCACCCACCGCGGGGAGAAGCAATCAGCCCCAGCATTTT
>TRBJ2-2|NA|TRBV2|NA
CATLGASRTGELFF
TGTGCCACTCTGGGGGCCTCCCGGACCGGGGAGCTGTTTTTT
>TRBJ1-6|NA|TRBV2|TRBD1
CASKRQGAYNSPLHF
TGTGCCAGCAAGAGACAGGGTGCCTATAATTCACCCCTCCACTTT
>TRBJ1-5|NA|TRBV4-1|NA
CASSQEDRNQPQHF
TGCGCCAGCAGCCAAGAAGACAGAAATCAGCCCCAGCATTTT
>TRBJ2-2|NA|TRBV9|NA
CASSVGAHYTGELFF
TGTGCCAGCAGCGTAGGGGCACATTACACCGGGGAGCTGTTTTTT
>TRBJ2-1|NA|TRBV29-1|NA
CSVTPYNEQFF
TGCAGCGTCACACCTTACAATGAGCAGTTCTTC
>TRBJ2-1|NA|TRBV5-1|TRBD1
CASSPGQGTYNEQFF
TGCGCCAGCAGCCCGGGACAGGGGACGTACAATGAGCAGTTCTTC
>TRBJ1-6|NA|TRBV7-2|NA
CASSLRRDSPLHF
TGTGCCAGCAGCTTGAGGAGGGATTCACCCCTCCACTTT
>TRBJ1-1|NA|TRBV30|NA
CAWRYDRTRAFF
TGTGCCTGGAGGTACGACAGGACTCGGGCTTTCTTT
>TRBJ1-1|NA|TRBV7-2|TRBD1
CASSTRGQGVTEAFF
TGTGCCAGCAGCACCCGGGGACAGGGGGTAACTGAAGCTTTCTTT
>TRBJ2-1|NA|TRBV9|NA
CASSVGLAVGYNEQFF
TGTGCCAGCAGCGTAGGGTTAGCGGTGGGTTACAATGAGCAGTTCTTC
>TRBJ1-1|NA|TRBV15|NA
CATRLTGTAEAFF
TGTGCCACCAGGCTTACCGGGACTGCTGAAGCTTTCTTT